These 31 T cell receptor beta chains share one sample of origin, sequenced in a study of control samples from healthy donors and cancer patients (dated by TCRdb to the early 2020s). Receptor libraries were prepared by the immunoSEQ multiplex PCR assay. Entries here come from immuneACCESS through TCRdb and include only in-frame sequences with V and J called. Some clones fail to appear in such tables; in the studies checked, an unresolved V gene covers under half of the shortfall, and the cause of the remainder is unknown. The sample records 75,000 to 95,000 clones, roughly 88% of which are singletons. More than 5% of the sample belongs to the ten largest clones. The sequenced sample consisted of blood. These TCRs come from a woman in her forties or fifties in good health.

This clone was found a few times. This chain links TRBV18 with TRBJ1-4; D ambiguous. Germline assignment: CDR1 KGHSH and CDR2 LQKENI. Trimming removed 1 base at V and 4 bases at J, with 10 bases between. The CDR3 consists of 15 residues. For the CDR3, the DNA is TGTGCCAGCTCACCACAGGCCAGCATTAATGAAAAACTGTTTTTT. Protein product: CASSPQASINEKLFF. The variable domain in full, with the rest retrieved from reference TRBV18 and TRBJ1-4, is NAGVMQNPRHLVRRRGQEARLRCSPMKGHSHVYWYRQLPEEGLKFMVYLQKENIIDESGMPKERFSAEFPKEGPSILRIQQVVRGDSAAYFCASSPQASINEKLFFGSGTQLSVL.

The chain couples TRBV11-2 to TRBJ2-7, with 8 positions matching TRBD1. CDR1 is SGHAT, CDR2 FQNNGV, per germline. After removal of 0 bases from V and 2 bases from J, the junction contained 12 bases not matched to a gene. The CDR3 has 18 amino acids. CDR3 residues: CASSLEGAIVDRAYEQYF. CDR3 DNA: TGTGCCAGCAGCTTAGAGGGGGCCATCGTGGACAGGGCCTACGAGCAGTACTTC.

This rearrangement joins TRBV18 to TRBJ1-3; D is perhaps TRBD1 (5 bases). CDR1 is KGHSH and CDR2 is LQKENI in the germline V gene. There are 15 residues in the CDR3. V was shortened by 1 base and J by 1 base, with 8 bases between the two germline ends. In DNA, the CDR3 is TGTGCCAGCTCACCACAAGGGGTTTCTGGAAACACCATATATTTT. Its protein product is CASSPQGVSGNTIYF.

Only one count was recorded for this clone. The rearrangement links TRBV27 to TRBJ1-6; 7 nucleotides match TRBD1. Germline V lookup: CDR1 MNHEY, CDR2 SMNVEV (reference sequence). Unmatched junction bases numbered 4, after V lost 6 bases and J lost 2 bases. The CDR3 consists of 15 residues. As DNA, the CDR3 is TGTGCCAGCAGCCTGCAGGGGGCCTATAATTCACCCCTCCACTTT. Its protein is CASSLQGAYNSPLHF.

The genes are TRBV2 and TRBJ1-1; TRBD1 might be the D (6 bases). Per the germline V gene, CDR1 is SNHLY and CDR2 is FYNNEI. V shed 3 bases and J shed 1 base, with 12 bases lying between them. The CDR3 sequence is 15 residues long. CDR3 loop: CASSDPGHQNTEAFF. Here the CDR3 DNA reads TGTGCCAGCAGTGATCCGGGACATCAGAACACTGAAGCTTTCTTT.

V usage is TRBV6-5 and J usage is TRBJ1-6, with D unclear. The V end lost 4 bases, the J end lost 7 bases, and 14 bases lay between the germline ends. The CDR3 length is 15 residues. The germline gives CDR1 MNHEY, CDR2 SVGAGI. The chain's CDR3 is CASSLKSLGNSPLHF. CDR3 in DNA: TGTGCCAGCAGTTTAAAATCCCTCGGGAATTCACCCCTCCACTTT.

The genes are TRBV4-1 and TRBJ1-1; no clear D. V lost 0 bases, J lost 5 bases, and 16 bases lay in between. CDR1 MGHRA and CDR2 YSYEKL come from the germline V gene. CDR3 length: 16 amino acids. The CDR3 sequence is CASSQEAPLSGTEAFF. The CDR3 nucleotides are TGCGCCAGCAGCCAAGAAGCCCCCCTCTCTGGGACTGAAGCTTTCTTT.

The chain combines TRBV4-2 with TRBJ1-4; the D gene is possibly TRBD1 (6 bases). Germline loops: CDR1 LGHNA, CDR2 YNFKEQ. Trimming took off 4 bases at V and 1 base at J, with 13 bases between the two ends. The CDR3 covers 16 residues. Written as DNA, the CDR3 is TGTGCCAGCAGCCTAAGTTCACAGGGAACTAATGAAAAACTGTTTTTT. Protein product: CASSLSSQGTNEKLFF.

V is TRBV9 and J is TRBJ2-3, with unresolved D. The V end was cut by 0 bases, the J end by 0 bases, with 5 bases between. This CDR3 spans 14 amino acids. Germline CDR1 reads SGDLS; CDR2 reads YYNGEE. This chain's CDR3 is CASSVVSSTDTQYF. Written as DNA, the CDR3 is TGTGCCAGCAGCGTAGTATCTAGCACAGATACGCAGTATTTT.

The chain combines TRBV21-1 with TRBJ2-4; the D call of TRBD2 is as the table states it, not checked on the DNA. TRBV21-1 is given as a pseudogene. The CDR3 runs 20 residues. The CDR3 coding sequence is TGTGCCAGCGGAAGAAAAGGGGTCCTAGCGGGGGGTCTAGCCAAAAACATTCAGTACTTC. It translates to CASGRKGVLAGGLAKNIQYF.

V usage is TRBV2 and J usage is TRBJ1-2, with D unclear. The V gene lost 7 bases and the J gene lost 4 bases, with 10 bases spanning the gap. CDR1 SNHLY and CDR2 FYNNEI come from the germline V gene. This CDR3 is 12 amino acids long. CDR3 region: CASKGLLYGYTF. The CDR3 DNA sequence: TGTGCCAGCAAAGGACTTCTCTATGGCTACACCTTC.

The CDR3 loop reads CASSEGGARNTIYF. In nucleotides, the CDR3 is TGTGCCAGCAGTGAAGGGGGGGCAAGAAACACCATATATTTT. The V call is TRBV6-1, the J call TRBJ1-3, with D perhaps TRBD1 (6 bases). Per the germline V gene, CDR1 is MNHNS and CDR2 is SASEGT. The CDR3 covers 14 residues. Trimming took 1 base from V and 5 from J, leaving 9 bases between them.

This chain joins TRBV10-2 and TRBJ2-3; TRBD2 aligns across 10 bases. The germline V gene has CDR1 WSHSY and CDR2 SAAADI. V trimming: 7 bases; J trimming: 0 bases; junction bases outside the gene matches: 4. The CDR3 is 15 amino acids. As DNA, the CDR3 is TGCGCCAGCAAGGCAGCGGGGGGGAGCACAGATACGCAGTATTTT. Translation: CASKAAGGSTDTQYF.

This clone was seen just once. The chain couples TRBV14 to TRBJ2-1; 8 nucleotides line up with TRBD1. The CDR3 sequence is 13 residues long. V lost 5 bases and J lost 16; bases outside the gene matches: 13. CDR1 and CDR2 from the germline V gene are SGHDN and FVKESK. This CDR3 is CASSLPGQEGKFF. DNA of the CDR3: TGTGCCAGCAGCTTGCCGGGACAGGAAGGAAAATTCTTC.

Only a few counts were recorded for this clone. J is TRBJ1-6 and V is TRBV6-6; a possible D gene is TRBD1 (5 bases). V lost 8 bases and J 6 bases, leaving 5 bases between the germline ends. The CDR3 has 11 amino acids. Germline CDR1 reads MNHNY; CDR2 reads SVGAGI (reference sequence). Written as DNA, the CDR3 is TGTGCCAGCCAGGGTAATTCACCCCTCCACTTT. It translates to CASQGNSPLHF.

The chain uses TRBV6-5 and TRBJ1-3; perhaps TRBD1 as D (5 bases). Germline CDR1 MNHEY, CDR2 SVGAGI. V lost 7 bases and J lost 2, with 12 bases in between. This CDR3 region has 14 residues. Here the CDR3 reads CASKTETAGNTIYF. The CDR3 DNA sequence: TGTGCCAGCAAAACGGAGACAGCTGGAAACACCATATATTTT.

The chain recombines TRBV27 with TRBJ2-3, with D maybe TRBD1 (6 bases). V gave up 7 bases and J gave up 2 bases, with 16 bases separating them. Germline values: CDR1 MNHEY, CDR2 SMNVEV (reference sequence). This CDR3 has 15 residues. CDR3 nucleotide sequence: TGTGCCAGCAAAATCCCAGGGGTGAACACAGATACGCAGTATTTT. This translates into CASKIPGVNTDTQYF.

The rearrangement joins TRBV6-6 to TRBJ1-3, with 7 bases fitting TRBD1. After removal of 6 bases from V and 0 bases from J, the junction contained 2 bases not matched to a gene. CDR1 is MNHNY and CDR2 is SVGAGI in the germline V gene (reference sequence). This CDR3 has 14 residues. CDR3 region: CASSQGVSGNTIYF. In DNA, the CDR3 is TGTGCCAGCAGCCAGGGGGTCTCTGGAAACACCATATATTTT.

This rearrangement joins TRBV19 to TRBJ2-3; 7 bases match TRBD1. CDR1 and CDR2 from the germline V gene are LNHDA and SQIVND (reference sequence). After removal of 7 bases from V and 2 bases from J, the junction contained 9 bases not matched to a gene. The CDR3 sequence is 15 residues long. CDR3 DNA: TGTGCCAGTACCCCTGGGGACAGATTCACAGATACGCAGTATTTT. It codes for CASTPGDRFTDTQYF. The full variable domain, with the rest looked up from reference TRBV19 and TRBJ2-3, is DGGITQSPKYLFRKEGQNVTLSCEQNLNHDAMYWYRQDPGQGLRLIYYSQIVNDFQKGDIAEGYSVSREKKESFPLTVTSAQKNPTAFYLCASTPGDRFTDTQYFGPGTRLTVL.

The chain employs TRBV7-9 and TRBJ1-2, with 8 bases matching TRBD1. In germline, CDR1 is SEHNR, CDR2 FQNEAQ (reference sequence). The CDR3 totals 14 residues. With V trimmed by 5 bases and J by 5 bases, 7 bases remained unmatched. CDR3 in amino acids: CASSRDRTAYGYTF. CDR3 DNA sequence: TGTGCCAGCAGCCGGGACAGGACTGCGTATGGCTACACCTTC.

This clone was recorded only once. The chain couples TRBV11-2 to TRBJ2-7; D is uncertain. The V end was cut by 5 bases, the J end by 4 bases, with 27 bases between. This CDR3 spans 18 amino acids. Germline V gene sequence: CDR1 SGHAT, CDR2 FQNNGV. CDR3 sequence (DNA): TGTGCCAGCAGCCCAACAACGGAGTGGACCTCAAGGAAATACGAGCAGTACTTC. This gives the protein CASSPTTEWTSRKYEQYF.

This rearrangement joins TRBV7-6 to TRBJ2-3; D may be TRBD1 or TRBD2 (5 bases each). The CDR3 spans 15 residues. V gave up 1 base and J gave up 2 bases, with 10 bases separating them. Germline V gene data show CDR1 as SGHVS and CDR2 as FNYEAQ. The CDR3, as DNA: TGTGCCAGCAGCTTAGTTGGGGGAAACACAGATACGCAGTATTTT. Amino acid sequence: CASSLVGGNTDTQYF.

This chain links TRBV19 with TRBJ1-1, with D possibly matching TRBD1 (5 bases). The CDR3 has 14 amino acids. Germline V gives CDR1 LNHDA, CDR2 SQIVND (reference sequence). Trimming took off 4 bases at V and 6 bases at J, with 15 bases between the two ends. The CDR3 spells CASSNPGGTAEAFF. Here the CDR3 DNA reads TGTGCCAGTAGTAATCCGGGGGGGACCGCTGAAGCTTTCTTT. Full variable domain (missing parts from reference TRBV19 and TRBJ1-1): DGGITQSPKYLFRKEGQNVTLSCEQNLNHDAMYWYRQDPGQGLRLIYYSQIVNDFQKGDIAEGYSVSREKKESFPLTVTSAQKNPTAFYLCASSNPGGTAEAFFGQGTRLTVV.

This chain joins TRBV5-8 and TRBJ1-4; no clear D gene. Germline loops: CDR1 SGHTS, CDR2 YDEGEE. CDR3 size: 14 residues. Deletions cut 0 bases from V and 5 bases from J, with 8 bases between. CDR3 sequence: CASSLGNVNEKLFF. The CDR3 DNA is TGTGCCAGCAGCTTGGGGAACGTAAATGAAAAACTGTTTTTT. The full variable domain, in which reference TRBV5-8 and TRBJ1-4 provide the parts outside the CDR3, is EAGVTQSPTHLIKTRGQQATLRCSPISGHTSVYWYQQALGLGLQFLLWYDEGEERNRGNFPPRFSGRQFPNYSSELNVNALELEDSALYLCASSLGNVNEKLFFGSGTQLSVL.

The chain couples TRBV5-6 to TRBJ2-2; 8 bases align to TRBD1. Per the germline V gene, CDR1 is SGHDT and CDR2 is YYEEEE. The CDR3 covers 16 residues. V was pared by 7 bases and J by 4 bases, with 12 bases of the junction left unmatched. Here the CDR3 reads CASAELGQGATGELFF. Written as DNA, the CDR3 is TGTGCCAGCGCCGAGCTCGGGCAGGGGGCCACCGGGGAGCTGTTTTTT. The whole variable domain, filled in from reference TRBV5-6 and TRBJ2-2, reads DAGVTQSPTHLIKTRGQQVTLRCSPKSGHDTVSWYQQALGQGPQFIFQYYEEEERQRGNFPDRFSGHQFPNYSSELNVNALLLGDSALYLCASAELGQGATGELFFGEGSRLTVL.

The chain employs TRBV7-2 and TRBJ1-1; D uncertain. The length of the CDR3 is 13 residues. Germline V gene lookup returns CDR1 SGHTA and CDR2 FQGNSA. Trimming cost V 2 bases and J 1 base, with 5 bases left between them. For the CDR3, the DNA is TGTGCCAGCAGCTTACGCAAGAACACTGAAGCTTTCTTT. Its protein is CASSLRKNTEAFF.

This chain connects TRBV5-4 to TRBJ2-7, with 10 positions matching TRBD2. CDR3 length: 16 amino acids. The V gene end was trimmed by 0 bases and the J gene end by 3 bases; junction bases not matched to a gene: 6. Germline V gene data show CDR1 as SGHNT and CDR2 as YYREEE (reference sequence). For the CDR3, the DNA is TGTGCCAGCAGCTTGGAACCTAGCGGGGGAATCTACGAGCAGTACTTC. This sequence encodes CASSLEPSGGIYEQYF.

The V and J genes are TRBV24-1 and TRBJ2-2; D not resolved. The germline gives CDR1 KGHDR, CDR2 SFDVKD. V was pared by 3 bases and J by 5 bases, with 12 bases between. The CDR3 spans 15 residues. The CDR3 reads CATSDPKTFTGELFF. The CDR3 bases are TGTGCCACCAGTGATCCTAAGACTTTTACCGGGGAGCTGTTTTTT.

CDR3 DNA sequence: TGTGCCAGCAGCGGGACAGGGGAGGCCAAAAACATTCAGTACTTC. This gives the protein CASSGTGEAKNIQYF. This sequence joins TRBV6-5 and TRBJ2-4, with TRBD1 matching over 10 bases. This CDR3 has 15 residues. V shed 6 bases and J 1 base; nucleotides not matched to a gene: 3. Germline CDR1 MNHEY, CDR2 SVGAGI.

The rearrangement links TRBV12-3 or TRBV12-4 to TRBJ1-1; D may be TRBD1 (5 bases). Trimming took 1 base from V and 8 from J, leaving 11 bases between them. The CDR3 spans 13 residues. The CDR3 region is CASSLGGRAEAFF. CDR3 nucleotide sequence: TGTGCCAGCAGTTTAGGGGGGAGGGCCGAAGCTTTCTTT.

Of note for this clone: This same CDR3 is encoded by further DNA sequences in the sample. This chain connects TRBV24-1 to TRBJ2-4; D possibly corresponds to TRBD1 (7 bases). V was trimmed by 3 bases and J by 11 bases, leaving 19 bases between them. The CDR3 is 15 amino acids. The germline V gene has CDR1 KGHDR and CDR2 SFDVKD. In DNA form, the CDR3 reads TGTGCCACCAGTGATATGACAGGGAAAGGGGAGGTTCAGTACTTC. Protein sequence: CATSDMTGKGEVQYF.